This TCR beta chain came from a study of radiotherapy plus CTLA-4 blockade in lung cancer. Overall study: Of the patients, about 20% showed objective responses and approximately 34% attained disease control.

Study-wide findings and caveats: Some TCR clones had been derived from tumors. These clones expanded in peripheral blood after radiotherapy plus ipilimumab. Reported findings show early blood T cell clone dynamics, with interferon-beta, best predicted response.

In regard to this clone: Its antigen is as yet unknown.

The table came from immunoSEQ multiplex PCR; TCRdb's copy has only in-frame clones and leaves some out. The table records around 22,000 clones, approximately 74% of them present only once. The clonotype was recovered from a human donor with non-small cell lung cancer whose response to radiotherapy plus ipilimumab could not be evaluated. The sequencing here drew on peripheral blood, taken from a patient treated with radiotherapy plus ipilimumab.

CDR3 coding DNA: TGTGCCAGCAGCCCCCTTAATTCGAACACTGAAGCTTTCTTT. Its translation is CASSPLNSNTEAFF. This chain joins TRBV5-6 and TRBJ1-1, with D hard to call. Germline V gives CDR1 SGHDT, CDR2 YYEEEE. The CDR3 totals 14 residues. The V and J ends lost 4 bases and 1 base respectively, with 11 bases between them.